The text below deals with one T cell receptor (beta chain). The data derive from a study of cytomegalovirus exposure and HLA in healthy donors. PCR primers comprised 60 Vbeta and 13 Jbeta primers. Sequencing was performed with immunoSEQ multiplex PCR; in TCRdb, only in-frame clones are kept and a portion is missing. The data hold over 200,000 clones, with roughly 80% observed a single time. This CDR3 contains 16 residues. Losses at the gene ends were 5 bases for V and 6 bases for J; bases not matched to a gene: 10. Germline-derived CDR1 and CDR2 are SGHVS and FQNEAQ. Material for sequencing was PBMCs. The chain carries TRBV7-8 and TRBJ2-1; 10 bases line up with TRBD1. This receptor was obtained from a man aged 40-55 years in good health and CMV-seropositive. The CDR3 bases are TGTGCCAGCAGCCGCTCTCCGGGACAGGGGCGCAATGAGCAGTTCTTC. Translation gives CASSRSPGQGRNEQFF.